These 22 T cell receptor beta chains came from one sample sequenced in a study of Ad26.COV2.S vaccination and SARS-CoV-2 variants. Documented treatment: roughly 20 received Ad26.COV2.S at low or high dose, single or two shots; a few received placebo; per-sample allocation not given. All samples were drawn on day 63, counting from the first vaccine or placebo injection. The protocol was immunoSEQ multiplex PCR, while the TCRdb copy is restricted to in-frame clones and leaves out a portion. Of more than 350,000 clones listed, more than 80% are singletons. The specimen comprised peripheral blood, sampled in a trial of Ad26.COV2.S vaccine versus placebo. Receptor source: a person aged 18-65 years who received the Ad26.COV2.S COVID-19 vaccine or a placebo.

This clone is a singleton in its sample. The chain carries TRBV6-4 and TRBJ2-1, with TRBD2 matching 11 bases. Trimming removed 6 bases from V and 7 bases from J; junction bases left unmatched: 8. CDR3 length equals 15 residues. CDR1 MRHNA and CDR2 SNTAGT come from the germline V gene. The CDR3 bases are TGTGCCAGCAGGGATAGCGGGAGGGCCACAAATGAGCAGTTCTTC. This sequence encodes CASRDSGRATNEQFF.

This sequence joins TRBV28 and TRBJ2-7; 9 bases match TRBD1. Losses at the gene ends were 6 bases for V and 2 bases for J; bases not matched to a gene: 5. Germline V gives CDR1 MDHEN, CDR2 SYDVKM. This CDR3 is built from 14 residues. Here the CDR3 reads CASRTGGLAYEQYF. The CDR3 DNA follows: TGTGCCAGCAGGACAGGGGGGTTAGCCTACGAGCAGTACTTC.

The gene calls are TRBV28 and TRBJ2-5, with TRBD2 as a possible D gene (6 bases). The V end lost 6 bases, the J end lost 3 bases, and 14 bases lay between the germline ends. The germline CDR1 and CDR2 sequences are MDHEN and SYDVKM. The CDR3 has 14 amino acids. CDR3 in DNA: TGTGCCAGCAGCCCCGGGGGTCGAGAAGAGACCCAGTACTTC. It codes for CASSPGGREETQYF.

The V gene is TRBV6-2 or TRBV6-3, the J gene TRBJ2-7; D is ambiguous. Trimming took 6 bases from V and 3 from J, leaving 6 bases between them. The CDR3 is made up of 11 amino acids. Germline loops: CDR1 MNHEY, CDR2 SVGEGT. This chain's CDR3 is CASSLNYEQYF. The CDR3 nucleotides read TGTGCCAGCAGCCTCAACTACGAGCAGTACTTC.

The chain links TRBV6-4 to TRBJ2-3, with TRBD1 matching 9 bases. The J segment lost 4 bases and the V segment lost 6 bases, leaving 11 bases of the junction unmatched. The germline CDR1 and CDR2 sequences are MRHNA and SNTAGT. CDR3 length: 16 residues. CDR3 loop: CASSATPGQGSDTQYF. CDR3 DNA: TGTGCCAGCAGCGCTACGCCGGGACAGGGTTCAGATACGCAGTATTTT.

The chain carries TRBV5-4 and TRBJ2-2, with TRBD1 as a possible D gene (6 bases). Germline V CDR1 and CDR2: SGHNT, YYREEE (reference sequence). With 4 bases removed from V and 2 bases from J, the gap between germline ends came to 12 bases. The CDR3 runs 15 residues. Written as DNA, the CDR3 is TGTGCCAGCAGCCGCCGACAGGACAACACCGGGGAGCTGTTTTTT. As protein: CASSRRQDNTGELFF.

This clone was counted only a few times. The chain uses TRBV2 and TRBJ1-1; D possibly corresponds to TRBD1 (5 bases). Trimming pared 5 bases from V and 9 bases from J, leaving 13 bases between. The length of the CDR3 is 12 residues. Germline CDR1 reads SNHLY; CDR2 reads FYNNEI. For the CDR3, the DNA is TGTGCCAGCAGTTTCGACAGCGGCAAAGCTTTCTTT. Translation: CASSFDSGKAFF.

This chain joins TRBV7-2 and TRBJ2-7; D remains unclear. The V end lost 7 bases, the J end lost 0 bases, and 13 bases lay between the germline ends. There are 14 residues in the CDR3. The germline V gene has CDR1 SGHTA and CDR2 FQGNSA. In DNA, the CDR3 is TGTGCCAGCACCCTCCTTACCGTCTCCTACGAGCAGTACTTC. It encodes CASTLLTVSYEQYF.

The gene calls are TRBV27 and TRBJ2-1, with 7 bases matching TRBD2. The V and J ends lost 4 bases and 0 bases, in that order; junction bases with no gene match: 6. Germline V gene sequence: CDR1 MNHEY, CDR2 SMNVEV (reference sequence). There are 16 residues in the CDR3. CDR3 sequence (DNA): TGTGCCAGCAGTTGGGAGGGACTAAGCTCCTACAATGAGCAGTTCTTC. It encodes CASSWEGLSSYNEQFF.

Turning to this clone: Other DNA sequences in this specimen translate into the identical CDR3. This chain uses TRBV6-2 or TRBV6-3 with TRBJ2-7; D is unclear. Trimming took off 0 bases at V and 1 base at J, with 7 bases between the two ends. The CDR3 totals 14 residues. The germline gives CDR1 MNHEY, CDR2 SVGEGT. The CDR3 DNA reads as TGTGCCAGCAGTTACTCGGGCGGATCCTACGAGCAGTACTTC. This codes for CASSYSGGSYEQYF.

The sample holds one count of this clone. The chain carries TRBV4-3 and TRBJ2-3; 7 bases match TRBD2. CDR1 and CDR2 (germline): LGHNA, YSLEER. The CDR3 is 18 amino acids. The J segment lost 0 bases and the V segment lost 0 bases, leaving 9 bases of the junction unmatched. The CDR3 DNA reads TGCGCCAGCAGCCAAGATATTCCCACTAGCGCCAGCACAGATACGCAGTATTTT. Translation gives CASSQDIPTSASTDTQYF.

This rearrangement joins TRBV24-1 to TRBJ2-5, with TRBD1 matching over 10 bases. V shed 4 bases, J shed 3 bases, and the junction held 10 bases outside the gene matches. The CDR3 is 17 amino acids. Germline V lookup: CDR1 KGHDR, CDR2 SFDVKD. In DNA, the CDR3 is TGTGCCACCAGTGAGGGAATGGGGACAGGGGTAAAAGAGACCCAGTACTTC. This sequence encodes CATSEGMGTGVKETQYF.

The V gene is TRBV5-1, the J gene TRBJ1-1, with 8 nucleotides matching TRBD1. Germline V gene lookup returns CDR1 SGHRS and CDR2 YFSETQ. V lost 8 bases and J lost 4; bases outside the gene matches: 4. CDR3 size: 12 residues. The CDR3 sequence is CASGQGGTEAFF. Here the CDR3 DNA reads TGCGCCAGTGGACAGGGTGGCACTGAAGCTTTCTTT.

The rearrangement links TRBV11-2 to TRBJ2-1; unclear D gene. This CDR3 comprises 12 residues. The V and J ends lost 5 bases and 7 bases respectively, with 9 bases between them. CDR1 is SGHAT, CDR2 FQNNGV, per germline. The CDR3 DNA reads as TGTGCCAGCAGCCCCGTCAGGAATGAGCAGTTCTTC. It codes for CASSPVRNEQFF.

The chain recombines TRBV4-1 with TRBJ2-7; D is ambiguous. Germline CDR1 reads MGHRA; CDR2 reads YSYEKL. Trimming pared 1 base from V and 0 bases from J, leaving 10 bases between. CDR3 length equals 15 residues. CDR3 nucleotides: TGCGCCAGCAGCCAAGTCGGCCAGCTCTCCTACGAGCAGTACTTC. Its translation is CASSQVGQLSYEQYF.

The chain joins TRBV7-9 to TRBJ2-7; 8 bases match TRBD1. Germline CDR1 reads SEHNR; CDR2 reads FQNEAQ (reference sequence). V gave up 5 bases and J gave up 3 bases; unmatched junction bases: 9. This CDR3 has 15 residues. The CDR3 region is CASSTPGQAGYEQYF. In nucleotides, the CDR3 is TGTGCCAGCAGCACCCCGGGACAGGCCGGCTACGAGCAGTACTTC.

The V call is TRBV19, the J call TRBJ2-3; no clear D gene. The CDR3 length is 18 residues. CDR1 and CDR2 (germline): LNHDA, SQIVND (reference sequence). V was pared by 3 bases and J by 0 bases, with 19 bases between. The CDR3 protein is CASSIRRAALTSTDTQYF. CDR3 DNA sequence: TGTGCCAGTAGTATTCGTCGGGCTGCACTAACTAGCACAGATACGCAGTATTTT. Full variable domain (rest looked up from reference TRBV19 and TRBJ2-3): DGGITQSPKYLFRKEGQNVTLSCEQNLNHDAMYWYRQDPGQGLRLIYYSQIVNDFQKGDIAEGYSVSREKKESFPLTVTSAQKNPTAFYLCASSIRRAALTSTDTQYFGPGTRLTVL.

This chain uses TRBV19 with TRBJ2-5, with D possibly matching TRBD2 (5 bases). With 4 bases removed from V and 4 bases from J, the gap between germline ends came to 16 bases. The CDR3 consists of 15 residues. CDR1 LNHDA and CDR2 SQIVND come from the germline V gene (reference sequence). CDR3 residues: CASSTRDTSLETQYF. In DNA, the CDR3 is TGTGCCAGTAGTACGAGGGATACTAGTCTAGAGACCCAGTACTTC.

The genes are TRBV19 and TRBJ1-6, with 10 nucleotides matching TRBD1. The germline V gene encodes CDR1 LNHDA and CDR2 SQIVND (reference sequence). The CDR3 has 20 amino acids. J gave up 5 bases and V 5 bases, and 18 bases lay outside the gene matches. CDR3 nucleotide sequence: TGTGCCAGTAGTGCAGGACCCGGGACAGGGGTCTTATGGAATAATTCACCCCTCCACTTT. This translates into CASSAGPGTGVLWNNSPLHF.

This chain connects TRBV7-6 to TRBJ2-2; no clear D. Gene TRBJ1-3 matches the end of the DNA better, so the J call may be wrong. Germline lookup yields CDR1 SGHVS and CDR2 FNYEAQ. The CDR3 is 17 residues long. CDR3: CASSLSWGGSSGNTIYF. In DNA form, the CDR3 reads TGTGCCAGCAGCTTAAGTTGGGGTGGGAGCTCTGGAAACACCATATATTTT.

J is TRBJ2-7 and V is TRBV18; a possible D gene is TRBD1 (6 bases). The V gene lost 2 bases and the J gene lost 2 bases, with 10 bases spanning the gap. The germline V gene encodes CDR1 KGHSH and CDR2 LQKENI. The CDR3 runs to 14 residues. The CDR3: CASSPSRGPYEQYF. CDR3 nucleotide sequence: TGTGCCAGCTCACCATCCAGGGGCCCCTACGAGCAGTACTTC.

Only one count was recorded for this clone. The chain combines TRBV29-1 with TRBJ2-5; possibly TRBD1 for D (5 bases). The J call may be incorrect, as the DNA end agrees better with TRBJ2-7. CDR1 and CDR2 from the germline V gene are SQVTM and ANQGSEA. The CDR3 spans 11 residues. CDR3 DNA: TGCAGCGTTGGGGGCGTCGGCGAGCAGTACTTC. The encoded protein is CSVGGVGEQYF.